This T cell receptor beta chain stems from a study of cytomegalovirus exposure and HLA in healthy donors. About the study: An earlier analysis found some 120 million unique TCR beta sequences from roughly 170 million T cells.

CDR3 size: 17 residues. CDR1 and CDR2 (germline): KGHSH, LQKENI. Trimming stripped 3 bases from V and 1 base from J, with 18 bases between. Study results and limitations: Most observed TCR sequences were rare, whereas some public TCRs were detected in many donors. In a later analysis, across HLA loci, associated TCR counts were highest for DRB1, lowest for HLA-C.

Though nominally healthy at sampling, donors likely had unrecorded immune exposures. This clone appeared a few times. No antigen is known for it. The PCR made use of 60 Vbeta and 13 Jbeta primers. This table comes from immunoSEQ multiplex PCR, and its TCRdb copy is limited to in-frame clones, with some not included. The table has roughly 200,000 clones, over 70% seen once. The sample consisted of PBMCs. The clonotype comes from a woman in her fifties or sixties in good health and CMV-seropositive. The chain links TRBV18 to TRBJ1-2; tentative D call: TRBD1 (5 bases). The CDR3 DNA reads as TGTGCCAGCTCACCTCGCTCGCCAGGGTGGGATAACTATGGCTACACCTTC. The encoded protein is CASSPRSPGWDNYGYTF.